This TCR beta chain is drawn from a study of cytomegalovirus exposure and HLA in healthy donors. Study-wide points: As confirmed in vitro, a few CMV-associated chains were specific for CMV antigens.

A multiplex PCR was run with 60 Vbeta primers and 13 Jbeta primers. The repertoire was sequenced with immunoSEQ multiplex PCR; TCRdb's copy has only in-frame clones and lacks some. The sample holds about 160,000 clones; roughly 82% are singletons and the top ten take about 2.7%. On this clone itself: Its matching antigen is unknown.

All donors participated as healthy donors of bone marrow. CDR1 is SGHTA, CDR2 FQGNSA, per germline. V was clipped by 5 bases and J by 3 bases, with 16 bases between them. This CDR3 is 15 amino acids long. V usage is TRBV7-2 and J usage is TRBJ1-1; maybe TRBD1 (6 bases). The source of this sequence is a woman aged 45 to 65 in good health and CMV-seropositive. Sequencing was carried out using PBMCs. CDR3 amino acids: CASSPRDTTDTEAFF. CDR3 coding DNA: TGTGCCAGCAGCCCCCGGGACACCACGGACACTGAAGCTTTCTTT.